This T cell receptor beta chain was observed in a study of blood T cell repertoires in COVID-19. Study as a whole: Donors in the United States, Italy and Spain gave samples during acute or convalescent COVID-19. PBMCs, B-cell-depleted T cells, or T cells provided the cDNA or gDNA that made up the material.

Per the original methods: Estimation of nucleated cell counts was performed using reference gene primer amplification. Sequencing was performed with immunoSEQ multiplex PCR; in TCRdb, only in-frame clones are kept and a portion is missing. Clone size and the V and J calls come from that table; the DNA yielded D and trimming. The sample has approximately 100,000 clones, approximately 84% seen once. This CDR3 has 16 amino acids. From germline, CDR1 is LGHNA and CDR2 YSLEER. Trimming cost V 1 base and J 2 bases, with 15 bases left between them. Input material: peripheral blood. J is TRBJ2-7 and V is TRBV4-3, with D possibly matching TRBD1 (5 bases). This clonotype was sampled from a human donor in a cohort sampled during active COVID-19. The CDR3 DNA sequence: TGCGCCAGCAGCCAAGCTCTTTCGGACATTGCCTACGAGCAGTACTTC. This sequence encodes CASSQALSDIAYEQYF.